What follows are 23 T cell receptor beta chains derived from one specimen sequenced in a study of graft-versus-host responses after intestinal transplantation. No antigen is known for these receptors. Here immunoSEQ multiplex PCR was the method, and the copy in TCRdb shows in-frame clones only, minus some. The repertoire holds tens of thousands of clones, with 75% to 95% as singletons. Sequences were derived from unstimulated CD8+ T cells sorted from spleen or lymph node cells, sampled before intestinal transplant. The receptors come from a human donor who received an intestinal transplant.

This clone has a single count. Other nucleotide sequences from this sample produce the same CDR3. The J gene is TRBJ2-7, the V gene TRBV27; no definite D call. Trimming took 3 bases from V and 4 from J, leaving 7 bases between them. The CDR3 loop spans 12 amino acids. Germline V gives CDR1 MNHEY, CDR2 SMNVEV (reference sequence). The DNA for the CDR3 is TGTGCCAGCAGTTTTGGGCCTTACGAGCAGTACTTC. This sequence encodes CASSFGPYEQYF.

The chain uses TRBV7-9 and TRBJ2-1, with TRBD2 identical over 9 bases. This CDR3 region has 15 residues. V was clipped by 6 bases and J by 6 bases; unmatched bases: 9. Germline V gives CDR1 SEHNR, CDR2 FQNEAQ (reference sequence). The CDR3 DNA follows: TGTGCCAGCAGTCCTCCGGGACTAGCTCGCAATGAGCAGTTCTTC. Translation gives CASSPPGLARNEQFF.

V usage is TRBV4-1 and J usage is TRBJ1-4; D not certain. V was pared by 1 base and J by 5 bases, with 8 bases between. This CDR3 has 14 amino acids. Germline V lookup: CDR1 MGHRA, CDR2 YSYEKL. In DNA, the CDR3 is TGCGCCAGCAGCCAAGGGGCCTTCAATGAAAAACTGTTTTTT. Translated: CASSQGAFNEKLFF.

V and J are TRBV5-6 and TRBJ2-2, with D hard to call. V was cut by 0 bases and J by 5 bases, with 5 bases left in between. CDR1 SGHDT and CDR2 YYEEEE come from the germline V gene. The CDR3 has 13 amino acids. Here the CDR3 DNA reads TGTGCCAGCAGCTTGGTGCAGACCGGGGAGCTGTTTTTT. As protein: CASSLVQTGELFF. Combining the CDR3 with reference TRBV5-6 and TRBJ2-2 gives the whole variable domain DAGVTQSPTHLIKTRGQQVTLRCSPKSGHDTVSWYQQALGQGPQFIFQYYEEEERQRGNFPDRFSGHQFPNYSSELNVNALLLGDSALYLCASSLVQTGELFFGEGSRLTVL.

The chain is built from TRBV29-1 and TRBJ2-3; TRBD2 agrees at 10 bases. Germline V gene data show CDR1 as SQVTM and CDR2 as ANQGSEA. CDR3 length: 17 amino acids. Trimming cost V 2 bases and J 6 bases; bases outside gene matches: 14. CDR3 nucleotides: TGCAGCGTTGAAAGGTCGGAACTAGCGGGACGCTCGGATACGCAGTATTTT. It is translated as CSVERSELAGRSDTQYF.

This chain joins TRBV5-4 and TRBJ2-7; 9 bases are a match to TRBD1. This CDR3 comprises 14 residues. The germline V gene encodes CDR1 SGHNT and CDR2 YYREEE (reference sequence). The J segment lost 4 bases and the V segment lost 2 bases, leaving 4 bases of the junction unmatched. This chain's CDR3 is CASSFGTGSYEQYF. CDR3 DNA sequence: TGTGCCAGCAGCTTCGGGACAGGGAGTTACGAGCAGTACTTC.

The chain has TRBV4-1 and TRBJ2-7; a weak D match, TRBD2 (5 bases). Germline V gene data show CDR1 as MGHRA and CDR2 as YSYEKL. Between the trimmed V and J ends, which lost 2 bases and 0 bases, there was a span of 14 bases. This CDR3 contains 16 residues. Here the CDR3 reads CASSQSRGSLSYEQYF. As DNA, the CDR3 is TGCGCCAGCAGCCAAAGTCGGGGATCTCTCTCCTACGAGCAGTACTTC.

The rearrangement uses TRBV5-1 and TRBJ2-1; 9 bases fit TRBD2. This CDR3 has 16 residues. Germline V gene data show CDR1 as SGHRS and CDR2 as YFSETQ. With 2 bases clipped from V and 5 bases from J, the junction kept 8 bases outside the gene matches. DNA of the CDR3: TGCGCCAGCAGCTTTCCTATAGCGGGAGCGGACAATGAGCAGTTCTTC. Translated: CASSFPIAGADNEQFF.

This clone was seen more than once but under ten times. CDR3 sequence reads: CASNPGQVPYEQYF. The CDR3 DNA reads as TGTGCCAGTAACCCGGGACAGGTACCTTACGAGCAGTACTTC. The chain has TRBV19 and TRBJ2-7, with TRBD1 matching over 8 bases. From germline, CDR1 is LNHDA and CDR2 SQIVND (reference sequence). V shed 7 bases, J shed 4 bases, and the junction held 9 bases outside the gene matches. This CDR3 has 14 residues.

The rearrangement joins TRBV7-9 to TRBJ2-7; 7 bases are a match to TRBD1. Germline CDR1 is SEHNR and CDR2 is FQNEAQ (reference sequence). The CDR3 sequence is 16 residues long. J lost 0 bases, V lost 3 bases, and 8 bases had no gene match. The CDR3 here is CASSFDRERSSYEQYF. Written as DNA, the CDR3 is TGTGCCAGCAGCTTCGACAGGGAAAGGTCCTCCTACGAGCAGTACTTC.

The rearrangement uses TRBV5-6 and TRBJ2-1, with TRBD2 as a possible D gene (6 bases). The CDR3 is 12 residues long. Germline CDR1 reads SGHDT; CDR2 reads YYEEEE. V dropped 2 bases and J dropped 9 bases, with 9 bases sitting between them. CDR3 region: CASSFGGIEQFF. CDR3 DNA: TGTGCCAGCAGCTTCGGAGGGATTGAGCAGTTCTTC.

This clone was observed once. V gene TRBV7-8 combines with J gene TRBJ2-3, with D possibly TRBD2 on 7 matching bases. CDR1 is SGHVS and CDR2 is FQNEAQ in the germline V gene. V lost 1 base to trimming and J lost 1 base, with 12 bases between them. The CDR3 spans 16 residues. The CDR3 loop is CASSLVGGGGTDTQYF. The CDR3 DNA reads TGTGCCAGCAGCTTAGTTGGCGGGGGCGGCACAGATACGCAGTATTTT.

The chain's CDR3 is CASSQEQWSNQPQHF. As DNA, the CDR3 is TGCGCCAGCAGCCAAGAACAGTGGAGCAATCAGCCCCAGCATTTT. The genes are TRBV4-1 and TRBJ1-5; no clear D gene. The CDR3 length is 15 residues. Germline-derived CDR1 and CDR2 are MGHRA and YSYEKL. Trimming stripped 0 bases from V and 1 base from J, with 7 bases between.

To note about this clone: Other nucleotide sequences from this sample produce the same CDR3. The chain combines TRBV6-1 with TRBJ2-7; maybe TRBD2 (6 bases). CDR1 and CDR2 (germline): MNHNS, SASEGT. The CDR3 covers 13 residues. V was shortened by 4 bases and J by 4 bases, with 11 bases between the two germline ends. CDR3 nucleotide sequence: TGTGCCAGCAGTGCGCGGGGACCTTACGAGCAGTACTTC. Its protein product is CASSARGPYEQYF.

The CDR3, as DNA: TGTGCCAGCAGCCAAGGAGAAGGACTAGCGGACACCGGGGAGCTGTTTTTT. Residues: CASSQGEGLADTGELFF. The rearrangement joins TRBV14 to TRBJ2-2; 10 bases agree with TRBD2. This CDR3 region has 17 residues. Trimming took 1 base from V and 3 from J; bases not matched to a gene: 5. The germline V gene has CDR1 SGHDN and CDR2 FVKESK. Full variable domain (remainder filled in from reference TRBV14 and TRBJ2-2): EAGVTQFPSHSVIEKGQTVTLRCDPISGHDNLYWYRRVMGKEIKFLLHFVKESKQDESGMPNNRFLAERTGGTYSTLKVQPAELEDSGVYFCASSQGEGLADTGELFFGEGSRLTVL.

CDR3 DNA: TGTGCCAGCAGTTACTCCAGACAGGGCGGTGAAAAACTGTTTTTT. Protein sequence: CASSYSRQGGEKLFF. The chain recombines TRBV6-5 with TRBJ1-4, with TRBD1 matching 7 bases. The CDR3 length is 15 residues. The germline V gene encodes CDR1 MNHEY and CDR2 SVGAGI. V lost 0 bases and J lost 7; bases outside the gene matches: 5.

The chain employs TRBV7-3 and TRBJ2-1, with D perhaps TRBD2 (5 bases). V gave up 1 base and J gave up 4 bases, with 14 bases separating them. CDR3 length: 16 residues. Germline loops: CDR1 SGHTA, CDR2 FQGTGA. CDR3 bases: TGTGCCAGCAGCTTAAGAGGAGCGGAAAGATACAATGAGCAGTTCTTC. Its translation is CASSLRGAERYNEQFF.

The chain recombines TRBV7-2 with TRBJ1-1; D may be TRBD1 (6 bases). CDR3 size: 13 residues. CDR1 SGHTA and CDR2 FQGNSA come from the germline V gene. Trimming removed 0 bases from V and 8 bases from J, with 10 bases in between. The CDR3 bases are TGTGCCAGCAGCTTAGCCGGACAGTCAGAAGCTTTCTTT. The encoded protein is CASSLAGQSEAFF. Variable domain in full (rest from reference TRBV7-2 and TRBJ1-1): GAGVSQSPSNKVTEKGKDVELRCDPISGHTALYWYRQSLGQGLEFLIYFQGNSAPDKSGLPSDRFSAERTGGSVSTLTIQRTQQEDSAVYLCASSLAGQSEAFFGQGTRLTVV.

V and J are TRBV5-4 and TRBJ2-1; 9 nucleotides align to TRBD2. This CDR3 contains 16 residues. Germline lookup yields CDR1 SGHNT and CDR2 YYREEE (reference sequence). V shed 2 bases, J shed 0 bases, and the junction held 3 bases outside the gene matches. The CDR3 DNA follows: TGTGCCAGCAGCTTAGCGGGAGGTAGCTCCTACAATGAGCAGTTCTTC. It encodes CASSLAGGSSYNEQFF.

The chain joins TRBV13 to TRBJ2-3; 8 nucleotides align to TRBD1. This CDR3 is built from 15 residues. With 2 bases clipped from V and 4 bases from J, the junction kept 5 bases outside the gene matches. Germline loops: CDR1 PRHDT, CDR2 FYEKMQ (reference sequence). The CDR3 region is CASSLFPGGADTQYF. DNA of the CDR3: TGTGCCAGCAGCTTATTCCCAGGGGGCGCAGATACGCAGTATTTT. Filled out from reference TRBV13 and TRBJ2-3, the complete variable domain reads AAGVIQSPRHLIKEKRETATLKCYPIPRHDTVYWYQQGPGQDPQFLISFYEKMQSDKGSIPDRFSAQQFSDYHSELNMSSLELGDSALYFCASSLFPGGADTQYFGPGTRLTVL.

This clone was detected a few times. V and J are TRBV10-3 and TRBJ1-2; D gene unclear. The germline V gene encodes CDR1 ENHRY and CDR2 SYGVKD. With 2 bases removed from V and 8 bases from J, the gap between germline ends came to 9 bases. This CDR3 is built from 12 residues. The CDR3 is CAISEPSWGYTF. Here the CDR3 DNA reads TGTGCCATCAGTGAGCCCAGTTGGGGCTACACCTTC.

The CDR3 DNA reads as TGTGCCAGCACCAAGGGGGACCCCTCCTACGAGCAGTACTTC. Its translation: CASTKGDPSYEQYF. The chain carries TRBV7-9 and TRBJ2-7; possible D gene TRBD1, 6 bases. Germline CDR1 and CDR2: SEHNR and FQNEAQ (reference sequence). The CDR3 extends over 14 amino acids. The V end lost 7 bases, the J end lost 0 bases, and 13 bases lay between the germline ends.

V is TRBV11-1 and J is TRBJ2-3; D ambiguous. CDR1 and CDR2 (germline): SGHAT, FQDESV (reference sequence). The V gene lost 3 bases and the J gene lost 4 bases, with 14 bases spanning the gap. The length of the CDR3 is 15 residues. CDR3 nucleotide sequence: TGTGCCAGCAGCTTCGAGAGGAATTTCGCAGATACGCAGTATTTT. Its translation is CASSFERNFADTQYF.